This TCR beta chain emerged from a study of T cells after yellow fever vaccination. At the level of the study: In the case of low-cell-number fractions, SMART-Seq v4 Ultra Low Input was used for preparation.

They built TCR cDNA with 5'RACE template switching, a step that put in a universal primer site and UMIs. TCRdb processed the 5' RACE reads anew with MiXCR; each CDR3 protein has one entry. Of 300,000 to 350,000 distinct CDR3 sequences listed, 3.5% to 4.5% are singletons. The source of this sequence is a man aged 18 to 29 who received the YFV17D yellow fever vaccine. The source material was PBMCs, sampled 15 days after the yellow fever booster vaccination.

The CDR3 reads CASSESAGANVLTF. The CDR3 coding sequence is TGTGCCAGCTCCGAGTCGGCTGGGGCCAACGTCCTGACTTTC. V gene TRBV18 combines with J gene TRBJ2-6; D unresolved. Trimming removed 6 bases at V and 2 bases at J, with 8 bases between. Germline-derived CDR1 and CDR2 are KGHSH and LQKENI. The CDR3 is 14 amino acids.